The following is a TCR beta chain sequence with its context. The target antigen is unknown. The data were obtained in a study of human T cells and chemical hapten exposure. Findings and caveats of the study: Compared to controls, expanded TCRs made significantly more large clusters of similar CDR3s. Alopecia in all donors means immunity may differ from healthy individuals.

The CDR3 extends over 15 amino acids. Germline V gives CDR1 MGHRA, CDR2 YSYEKL. V lost 0 bases to trimming and J lost 2 bases; unmatched junction nucleotides: 1. In the authors' workflow: Sequenced samples showed a median of 95,638 TCRs each, with counts running from around 20,000 to 690,000. One entry per CDR3 protein, called by TCRdb with MiXCR from the RACE reads. TCRdb, not the original authors, processed these V and J calls. This sample carries 35,000 to 45,000 distinct CDR3 sequences, roughly 9% of them seen once, and the ten largest clones take more than 13%. The time point denotes: patch test 2, 6 weeks after DPC sensitization. Treatment of the sample: therapeutic diphenylcyclopropenone sensitization with weekly scalp DPC. RNA extraction used unfractionated whole blood as the source of total RNA.

The TCR sequence derives from a woman in her twenties or thirties with alopecia areata. Some clones in this sample may be carry-over from other donors' samples. The chain couples TRBV4-1 to TRBJ1-5; TRBD1 matches at 7 bases. The source material was whole blood, sampled in connection with sensitization to the hapten diphenylcyclopropenone (DPC). The CDR3 nucleotides read TGCGCCAGCAGCCAAGAAGGGACAGGCAATCAGCCCCAGCATTTT. Translated, it gives CASSQEGTGNQPQHF.